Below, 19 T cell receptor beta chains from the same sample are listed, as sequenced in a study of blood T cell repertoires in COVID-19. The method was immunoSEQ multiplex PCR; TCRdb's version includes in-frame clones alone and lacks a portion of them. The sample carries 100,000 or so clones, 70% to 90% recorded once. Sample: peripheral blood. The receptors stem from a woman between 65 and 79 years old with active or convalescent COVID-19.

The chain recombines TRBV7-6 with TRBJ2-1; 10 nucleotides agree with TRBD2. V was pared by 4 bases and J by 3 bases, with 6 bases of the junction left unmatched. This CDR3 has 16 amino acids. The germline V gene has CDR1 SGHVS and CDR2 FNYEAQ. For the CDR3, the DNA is TGTGCCAGCAGCTCAAGAGGGACTAGCGACTACAATGAGCAGTTCTTC. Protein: CASSSRGTSDYNEQFF.

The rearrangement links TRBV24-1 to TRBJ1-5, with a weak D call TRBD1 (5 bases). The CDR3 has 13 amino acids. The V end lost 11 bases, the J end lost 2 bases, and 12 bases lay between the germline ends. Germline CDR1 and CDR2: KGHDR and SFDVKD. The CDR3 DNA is TGTGCCATCGGGACGGGAGGCAATCAGCCCCAGCATTTT. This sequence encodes CAIGTGGNQPQHF.

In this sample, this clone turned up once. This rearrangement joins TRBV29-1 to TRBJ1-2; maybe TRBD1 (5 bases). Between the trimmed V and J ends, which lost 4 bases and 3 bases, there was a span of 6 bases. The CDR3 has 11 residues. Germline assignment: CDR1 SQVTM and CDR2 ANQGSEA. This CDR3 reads CSVGTYYGYTF. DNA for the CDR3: TGCAGCGTTGGGACATACTATGGCTACACCTTC.

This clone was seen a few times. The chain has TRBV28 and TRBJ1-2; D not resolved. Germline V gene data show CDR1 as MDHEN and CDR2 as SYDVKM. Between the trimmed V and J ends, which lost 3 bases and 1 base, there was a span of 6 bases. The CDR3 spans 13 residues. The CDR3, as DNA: TGTGCCAGCAGTTTTTCGGGTAACTATGGCTACACCTTC. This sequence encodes CASSFSGNYGYTF.

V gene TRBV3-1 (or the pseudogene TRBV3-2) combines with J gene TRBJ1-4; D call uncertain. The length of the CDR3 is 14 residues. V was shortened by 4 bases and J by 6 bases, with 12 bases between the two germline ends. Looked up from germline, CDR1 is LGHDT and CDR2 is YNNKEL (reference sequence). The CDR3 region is CASSPPTRDEKLFF. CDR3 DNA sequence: TGTGCCAGCAGCCCCCCGACGAGGGATGAAAAACTGTTTTTT.

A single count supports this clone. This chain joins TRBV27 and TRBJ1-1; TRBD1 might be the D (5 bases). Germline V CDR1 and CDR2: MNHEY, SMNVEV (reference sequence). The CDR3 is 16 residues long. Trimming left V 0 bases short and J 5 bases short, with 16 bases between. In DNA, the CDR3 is TGTGCCAGCAGTTTATCGAATGGATTCCGGGGGACTGAAGCTTTCTTT. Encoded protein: CASSLSNGFRGTEAFF.

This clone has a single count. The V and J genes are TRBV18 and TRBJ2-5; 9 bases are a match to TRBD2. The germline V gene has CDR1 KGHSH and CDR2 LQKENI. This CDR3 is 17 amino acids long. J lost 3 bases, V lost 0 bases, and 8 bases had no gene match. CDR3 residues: CASSPPSRGGAEETQYF. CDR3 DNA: TGTGCCAGCTCACCACCTTCTCGCGGGGGGGCAGAAGAGACCCAGTACTTC. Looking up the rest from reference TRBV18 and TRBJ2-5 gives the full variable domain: NAGVMQNPRHLVRRRGQEARLRCSPMKGHSHVYWYRQLPEEGLKFMVYLQKENIIDESGMPKERFSAEFPKEGPSILRIQQVVRGDSAAYFCASSPPSRGGAEETQYFGPGTRLLVL.

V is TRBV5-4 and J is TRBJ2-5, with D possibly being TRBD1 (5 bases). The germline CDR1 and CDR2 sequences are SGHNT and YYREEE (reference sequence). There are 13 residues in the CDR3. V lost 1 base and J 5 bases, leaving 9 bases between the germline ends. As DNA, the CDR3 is TGTGCCAGCAGCTTGAAGGGGTCGGAGACCCAGTACTTC. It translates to CASSLKGSETQYF.

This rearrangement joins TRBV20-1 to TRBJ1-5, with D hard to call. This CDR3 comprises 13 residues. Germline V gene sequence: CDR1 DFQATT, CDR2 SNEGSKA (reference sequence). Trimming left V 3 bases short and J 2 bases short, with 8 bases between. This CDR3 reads CSASASGNQPQHF. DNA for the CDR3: TGCAGTGCTAGTGCGTCAGGCAATCAGCCCCAGCATTTT.

CDR3 bases: TGTGCCAGCAGTGATGACAGACCATCGAACACCGGGGAGCTGTTTTTT. This gives the protein CASSDDRPSNTGELFF. This rearrangement joins TRBV2 to TRBJ2-2, with a weak D call TRBD1 (5 bases). The CDR3 has 16 amino acids. V shed 3 bases and J shed 0 bases, with 11 bases lying between them. CDR1 is SNHLY and CDR2 is FYNNEI in the germline V gene.

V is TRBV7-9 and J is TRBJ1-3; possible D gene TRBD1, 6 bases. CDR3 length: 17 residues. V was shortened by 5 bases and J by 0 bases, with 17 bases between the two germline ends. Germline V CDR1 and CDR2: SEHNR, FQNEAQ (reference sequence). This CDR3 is CASSPTGGPISGNTIYF. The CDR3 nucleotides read TGTGCCAGCAGCCCGACCGGGGGGCCGATCTCTGGAAACACCATATATTTT.

In nucleotides, the CDR3 is TGTGCCAGCAGCTTAGTCGGACAGGGGATCGATGAGCAGTTCTTC. Protein: CASSLVGQGIDEQFF. J is TRBJ2-1 and V is TRBV7-6; 9 bases map to TRBD1. The junction had 6 bases not matched to a gene; V was cut back by 1 base and J by 8 bases. The CDR3 loop spans 15 amino acids. Germline V gene lookup returns CDR1 SGHVS and CDR2 FNYEAQ.

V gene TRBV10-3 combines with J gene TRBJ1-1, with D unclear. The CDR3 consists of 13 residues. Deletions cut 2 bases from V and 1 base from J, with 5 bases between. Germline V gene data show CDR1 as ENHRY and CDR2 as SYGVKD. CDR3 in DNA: TGTGCCATCAGTGAGGGGCAGAACACTGAAGCTTTCTTT. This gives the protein CAISEGQNTEAFF.

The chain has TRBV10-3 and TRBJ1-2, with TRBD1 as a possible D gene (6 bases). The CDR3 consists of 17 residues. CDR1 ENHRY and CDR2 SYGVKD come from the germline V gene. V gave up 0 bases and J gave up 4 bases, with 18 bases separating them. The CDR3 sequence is CAISESGQRHISYGYTF. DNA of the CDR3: TGTGCCATCAGTGAGTCAGGACAGCGACACATAAGCTATGGCTACACCTTC.

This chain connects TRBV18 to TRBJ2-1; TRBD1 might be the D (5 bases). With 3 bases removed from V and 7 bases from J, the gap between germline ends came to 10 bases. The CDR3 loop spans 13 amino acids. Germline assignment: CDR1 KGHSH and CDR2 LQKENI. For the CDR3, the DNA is TGTGCCAGCTCACCTGGGGCCCGGAATGAGCAGTTCTTC. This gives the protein CASSPGARNEQFF.

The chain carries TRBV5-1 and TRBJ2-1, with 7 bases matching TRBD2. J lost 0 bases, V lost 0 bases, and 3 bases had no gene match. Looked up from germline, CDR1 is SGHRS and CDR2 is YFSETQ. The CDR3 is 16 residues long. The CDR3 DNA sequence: TGCGCCAGCAGCTTGGAGACGGGGGGCTCCTACAATGAGCAGTTCTTC. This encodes CASSLETGGSYNEQFF. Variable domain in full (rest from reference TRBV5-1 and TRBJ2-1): KAGVTQTPRYLIKTRGQQVTLSCSPISGHRSVSWYQQTPGQGLQFLFEYFSETQRNKGNFPGRFSGRQFSNSRSEMNVSTLELGDSALYLCASSLETGGSYNEQFFGPGTRLTVL.

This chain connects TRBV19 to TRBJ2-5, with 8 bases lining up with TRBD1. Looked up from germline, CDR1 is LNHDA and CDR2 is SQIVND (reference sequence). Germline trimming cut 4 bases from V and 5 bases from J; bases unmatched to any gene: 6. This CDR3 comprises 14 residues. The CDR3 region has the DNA TGTGCCAGTAGTAGACAGGGGTTATGGGAGACCCAGTACTTC. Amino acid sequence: CASSRQGLWETQYF.

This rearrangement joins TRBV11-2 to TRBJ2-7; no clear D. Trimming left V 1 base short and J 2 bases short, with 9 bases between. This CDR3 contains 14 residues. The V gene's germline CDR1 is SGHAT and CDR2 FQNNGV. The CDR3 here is CASSLGPSPYEQYF. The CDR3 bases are TGTGCCAGCAGCTTAGGGCCCTCCCCCTACGAGCAGTACTTC.

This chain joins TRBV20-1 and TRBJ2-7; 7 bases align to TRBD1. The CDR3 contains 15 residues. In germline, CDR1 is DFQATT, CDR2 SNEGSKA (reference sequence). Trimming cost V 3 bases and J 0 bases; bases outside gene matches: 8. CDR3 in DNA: TGCAGTGCTAGTCGCCCGGCAGGGGGCTCCTACGAGCAGTACTTC. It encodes CSASRPAGGSYEQYF.